This T cell receptor (beta chain) was observed in a study of PD-1 blockade in classical Hodgkin lymphoma. General study points: The origin of the repertoire differences remains undefined, with disease activity or prior therapy as possible causes. Healthy donors reportedly exceeded newly diagnosed patients in baseline TCR diversity. Significant TCR diversity gains by C4D1 occurred in CD4+ but not CD8+ cells.

Clones were sequenced by immunoSEQ multiplex PCR, and TCRdb holds only the in-frame ones, with some missing. The table has about 72,000 clones, 85% to 95% seen once. A remark on this clone: Its antigen is still unknown.

Germline V CDR1 and CDR2: SGHAT, FQNNGV. The CDR3 has 13 amino acids. V lost 4 bases and J 8 bases, leaving 12 bases between the germline ends. After autologous stem cell transplantation all patients relapsed, and prior brentuximab vedotin exposure differed between cohorts. Best responses fell into complete response, partial response or progressive disease. The sample was peripheral blood mononuclear cells (PBMCs), taken at baseline. This clonotype was sampled from a human donor with classical Hodgkin lymphoma. The chain joins TRBV11-2 to TRBJ2-1; maybe TRBD2 (6 bases). DNA of the CDR3: TGTGCCAGCAGCTCACGCGGGGCACATGAGCAGTTCTTC. It codes for CASSSRGAHEQFF.